This record concerns one TCR beta chain sequence. The use of genomic DNA as template underpinned the TCR beta VDJ and CDR3 profiling. TCRdb independently ran MiXCR on the reads; one entry per CDR3 protein. The sample has about half a million distinct CDR3 sequences, more than 25% seen once; the top ten hold less than 1%. This entry belongs to a study of CD8+CD57+ T cells in acquired aplastic anemia. It was patients with CD8+CD57+ cell expansion by flow cytometry who were chosen for sequencing. This clonotype was sampled from a human donor with aplastic anemia. Material: sorted CD4+, CD8+, or CD8+CD57+ T cells (not recorded which) from PBMCs.

CDR3 sequence reads: CASGRTGRNTEAFF. In nucleotides, the CDR3 is TGTGCTAGTGGTCGGACAGGGAGAAACACTGAAGCTTTCTTT. The gene calls are TRBV12-5 and TRBJ1-1, with 8 bases that match TRBD1. J was trimmed by 2 bases and V by 5 bases; bases with no gene match: 4. This CDR3 is built from 14 residues. Germline CDR1 is LGHNT and CDR2 is FRNRAP. Full variable domain (missing parts from reference TRBV12-5 and TRBJ1-1): DARVTQTPRHKVTEMGQEVTMRCQPILGHNTVFWYRQTMMQGLELLAYFRNRAPLDDSGMPKDRFSAEMPDATLATLKIQPSEPRDSAVYFCASGRTGRNTEAFFGQGTRLTVV.